This T cell receptor (beta chain) was sequenced for a study of follicular helper T cells after annual influenza vaccination. Time point defined: 2015-2016 season, pre-vaccination. This table comes from immunoSEQ multiplex PCR, and its TCRdb copy is limited to in-frame clones, with some not included. Found here are around 6,500 clones, roughly four fifths of them singletons; the top ten hold over 0.7%. This clone is a singleton in its sample. Deletions cut 5 bases from V and 7 bases from J, with 20 bases between. Germline V lookup: CDR1 SEHNR, CDR2 FQNEAQ (reference sequence). The CDR3 contains 15 residues.

The sample here was CXCR5- memory CD4+ T cells sorted from blood, taken on the day of influenza vaccination. The chain uses TRBV7-9 and TRBJ1-2; D is possibly TRBD1 (6 bases). The TCR was taken from an adult who received the influenza vaccine. The DNA of the CDR3 is TGTGCCAGCAGCCGAGCCCGGGACACAGCTATTGGCTACACCTTC. This gives the protein CASSRARDTAIGYTF.